These T cell receptor beta chains were read from a single sample in a study of blood T cell repertoires in COVID-19. Here immunoSEQ multiplex PCR was the method, and the copy in TCRdb shows in-frame clones only, minus some. Among approximately 440,000 clones listed, approximately 90% were seen once. The sample was peripheral blood. The source of these receptors is a woman aged 50 to 65 with COVID-19, enrolled during active disease. CDR3s include the opening cysteine and the closing phenylalanine or tryptophan. Each record gives: V gene, clone size, J gene, CDR3 protein. The size field is filled for only some rows; it gives once, few, many or a size class.

>TRBV10-3|NA|TRBJ1-6
CAVKTGDNSPLHF
>TRBV19|NA|TRBJ1-5
CASTPQGYSNQPQHF
>TRBV5-5|NA|TRBJ1-1
CASSLWGSGGTEAFF
>TRBV5-6|once|TRBJ2-3
CASSLFKDTQYF
>TRBV9|NA|TRBJ1-2
CASSLSGYGYTF
>TRBV30|NA|TRBJ2-7
CAWSPRGPSYEQYF
>TRBV24-1|NA|TRBJ2-1
CATSAGTGVGNEQFF
>TRBV7-2|few|TRBJ1-1
CASSLGAAAFF
>TRBV4-2|NA|TRBJ2-1
CASSQEGGMNEQFF
>TRBV24-1|once|TRBJ2-1
CATSDFRGRVQFF
>TRBV7-9|NA|TRBJ2-7
CASSLGGAGGEQYF
>TRBV12-3/TRBV12-4|NA|TRBJ1-1
CASSFYPSTEAFF
>TRBV10-1|NA|TRBJ1-1
CASRGSLNTEAFF
>TRBV6-5|NA|TRBJ2-1
CASSSSIAGGWSEQFF
>TRBV5-4|NA|TRBJ2-7
CASSLAPQGREQYF
>TRBV5-1|NA|TRBJ1-1
CASSRQGESTEAFF
>TRBV5-4|NA|TRBJ2-1
CASSPGQGAYNEQFF
>TRBV6-6|NA|TRBJ2-3
CASRPRGGSSTDTQYF
>TRBV11-3|NA|TRBJ1-1
CASSLGLVSTEAFF
>TRBV6-5|NA|TRBJ1-1
CASMRSRGISTFF
>TRBV18|NA|TRBJ2-7
CASSPNQAGTPYEQYF
>TRBV6-5|NA|TRBJ2-1
CASTWGQGGNEQFF
>TRBV4-1|NA|TRBJ1-2
CASSQGAGAYGYTF
>TRBV3-1/TRBV3-2|once|TRBJ2-1
CASSYTLGGNEQFF
>TRBV7-9|NA|TRBJ1-6
CASSLVDYNSPLHF
>TRBV29-1|few|TRBJ1-1
CSVAGGYTEAFF
>TRBV30|few|TRBJ2-2
CAWSTGTGELFF
>TRBV29-1|NA|TRBJ2-7
CSVALGLAGQQYF
>TRBV19|NA|TRBJ2-3
CASSTGTGVDTQYF
>TRBV27|few|TRBJ2-7
CASSQGNEQYF
>TRBV7-8|few|TRBJ1-6
CASSQGQDNSPLHF
>TRBV19|NA|TRBJ2-3
CASSIVWRASGVTDTQYF
>TRBV19|NA|TRBJ1-1
CASSITGRDTEAFF
>TRBV4-1|few|TRBJ1-3
CASSQDLRSGNTIYF
>TRBV7-8|NA|TRBJ2-7
CASSRGLFYEQYF
>TRBV5-1|NA|TRBJ2-3
CASSLGASGGHSTDTQYF
>TRBV5-1|NA|TRBJ2-3
CASSLALAGGDTQYF
>TRBV5-1|NA|TRBJ2-3
CASSLQGPPTDTQYF
>TRBV19|NA|TRBJ2-1
CASTINGVRNEQFF
>TRBV7-8|NA|TRBJ2-7
CASSYGTDVEQYF
>TRBV6-5|NA|TRBJ2-1
CASSQGTDNEQFF
>TRBV30|once|TRBJ1-1
CAWRLPSNTEAFF
>TRBV24-1|NA|TRBJ2-2
CATSDLGRGQVGELFF
>TRBV6-5|NA|TRBJ1-2
CASNIRDKSLYGYTF
>TRBV4-1|once|TRBJ2-7
CASSHPGAGAEQYF
>TRBV9|once|TRBJ2-7
CASLEAFSVPYEQYF
>TRBV19|NA|TRBJ1-1
CASSSSGTANTEAFF
>TRBV19|NA|TRBJ1-2
CASSIVRANYGYTF
>TRBV12-1|NA|TRBJ2-1
CASSSERGIRDEQFF
>TRBV4-1|NA|TRBJ1-2
CASSQDGQVDSNYGYTF
>TRBV4-1|NA|TRBJ2-7
CASSQDSSGGARQYF
>TRBV30|NA|TRBJ1-1
CAWRGDRGWTEAFF